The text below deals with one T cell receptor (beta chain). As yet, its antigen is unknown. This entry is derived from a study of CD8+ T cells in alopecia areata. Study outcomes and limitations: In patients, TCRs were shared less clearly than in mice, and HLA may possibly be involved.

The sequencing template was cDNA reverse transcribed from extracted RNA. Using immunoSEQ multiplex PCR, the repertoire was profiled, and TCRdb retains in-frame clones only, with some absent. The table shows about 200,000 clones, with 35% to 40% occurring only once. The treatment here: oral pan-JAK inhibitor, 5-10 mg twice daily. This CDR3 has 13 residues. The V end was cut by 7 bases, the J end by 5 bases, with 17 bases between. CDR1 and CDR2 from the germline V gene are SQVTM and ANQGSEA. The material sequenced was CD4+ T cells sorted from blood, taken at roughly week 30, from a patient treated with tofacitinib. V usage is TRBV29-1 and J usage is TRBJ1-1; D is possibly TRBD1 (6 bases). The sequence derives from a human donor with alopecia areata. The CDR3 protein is CSARRGGGTEAFF. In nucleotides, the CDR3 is TGCAGCGCTCGAAGGGGGGGAGGTACTGAAGCTTTCTTT.